This TCR beta chain stems from a study of cytomegalovirus exposure and HLA in healthy donors. The germline CDR1 and CDR2 sequences are LNHNV and YYDKDF (reference sequence). V was pared by 0 bases and J by 8 bases, with 13 bases between. The CDR3 length is 14 residues. This clone was observed a few times. Its antigen is unknown. The PCR employed 60 Vbeta primers together with 13 Jbeta primers. Methods used by the authors: Some 10 million of the roughly 80 million unique TCR beta chains counted in a later analysis were shared. Assay: immunoSEQ multiplex PCR; the TCRdb copy retains only in-frame clones and omits some. V and J calls and clone size are given by that table; D and trimming were obtained from the DNA. This sample has about 96,000 clones; 65% to 80% occur once, and the top ten carry over 12%. Study-level findings and limits: In the analysis, some V segments, TRBV6-2 and TRBV6-3 included, were excluded as indistinguishable.

Sequenced sample: PBMCs. This sequence was found in a woman in her sixties or seventies in good health and CMV-seropositive. This chain uses TRBV15 with TRBJ1-2; perhaps TRBD1 as D (5 bases). This CDR3 is CATSRDLGQGGYTF. The CDR3 coding sequence is TGTGCCACCAGCAGAGATCTTGGACAAGGAGGCTACACCTTC.